These T cell receptor beta chains were read from a single sample in a study of blood T cells in healthy people across ages. TCRdb itself ran the 5' RACE reads through MiXCR, one entry per CDR3 protein. The table shows roughly 680,000 distinct CDR3 sequences, with 40% to 65% occurring only once. Source material: blood. These receptors were obtained from a woman of 80 years or more in good health. CDR3s include the opening cysteine and the closing phenylalanine or tryptophan. D genes are given only for firm matches. The size of a clone is reported for some rows only, either as once, few or many, or as a class for expanded clones.

TRBV28	NA	NA	TRBJ1-2	TGTGCCAGCAGTCCCGCCCCGGGGGGGGACTATGGCTACACCTTC	CASSPAPGGDYGYTF
TRBV12-3/TRBV12-4	once	NA	TRBJ2-3	TGTGCCAGCAGTCCGCTGGACAGTAGCACAGATACGCAGTATTTT	CASSPLDSSTDTQYF
TRBV7-9	NA	NA	TRBJ1-4	TGTGCTGGAACCGGGACCACTAATGAAAAACTGTTTTTT	CAGTGTTNEKLFF
TRBV5-1	many	TRBD2	TRBJ2-1	TGCGCCAGCAGTGCGGGAGGCCCTTACAATGAGCAGTTCTTC	CASSAGGPYNEQFF
TRBV20-1	NA	NA	TRBJ2-7	TGCAGTGCTAGACCACGGGGTCCCTACGAGCAGTACTTC	CSARPRGPYEQYF
TRBV12-3/TRBV12-4	NA	TRBD2	TRBJ2-7	TGTGCCAGCAGTTTTGGTAGCGGGGAATACGAGCAGTACTTC	CASSFGSGEYEQYF
TRBV29-1	NA	TRBD1	TRBJ2-5	TGCAGCGTACGAAACAGGGGGGTCGAGACCCAGTACTTC	CSVRNRGVETQYF
TRBV7-2	NA	TRBD1	TRBJ1-5	TGTGCCAGCAGCTTAGGACCGGGACAGGGGCCCCAAGTGGCCCAGCATTTT	CASSLGPGQGPQVAQHF
TRBV6-6	NA	TRBD1	TRBJ2-1	TGTGCCAGCGGGTGGCAGGGGGCAACCTACAATGAGCAGTTCTTC	CASGWQGATYNEQFF
TRBV5-1	NA	TRBD1	TRBJ1-6	TGCGCCAGCGGCCTGGGACAGGCTGATTCACCCCTCCACTTT	CASGLGQADSPLHF
TRBV7-3	NA	NA	TRBJ1-2	TGTGCCAGCAGCTCAGACGGACAAACCTATCGCGGCTACACCTTC	CASSSDGQTYRGYTF
TRBV25-1	NA	NA	TRBJ1-3	TGTGCCAGCAGTGAATGGGGAGGGTATTACTCTGGGAACACCATATATTTT	CASSEWGGYYSGNTIYF
TRBV10-3	many	NA	TRBJ2-5	TGTGCCATCAGTGAAAGGGGCGGAGAGACCCAGTACTTC	CAISERGGETQYF
TRBV18	NA	NA	TRBJ2-5	TGTGCCAGCTCACCACTGGGGGAAGAGACCCAGTACTTC	CASSPLGEETQYF
TRBV11-3	few	NA	TRBJ2-2	TGTGCCAGCTCCGACGGGGGCACCGGGGAGCTGTTTTTT	CASSDGGTGELFF
TRBV4-1	many	TRBD2	TRBJ2-3	TGCGCCAGCAGCCAGGGAGCGGGAGGGCTCGGGAGCACAGATACGCAGTATTTT	CASSQGAGGLGSTDTQYF
TRBV7-9	once	NA	TRBJ1-2	TGTGCCAGCAGCCCGTGGGAGGGGTACTATGGCTACACCTTC	CASSPWEGYYGYTF
TRBV25-1	few	NA	TRBJ2-7	TGTGCCAGCCGTCAGAGCTCCTACGAGCAGTACTTC	CASRQSSYEQYF
TRBV5-1	many	TRBD2	TRBJ2-3	TGCGCCAGCAGCTTGGCCGAGACTAGCGGGGGGACCCGCACAGATACGCAGTATTTT	CASSLAETSGGTRTDTQYF
TRBV14	few	NA	TRBJ1-2	TGTGCCAGCAGCCAAGAAGATAGGGGTACCCTCTATGGCTACACCTTC	CASSQEDRGTLYGYTF
TRBV20-1	NA	TRBD1	TRBJ2-7	TGCAGTGCTGTCCGGACAGGGACGGGCGAGCAGTACTTC	CSAVRTGTGEQYF
TRBV6-2/TRBV6-3	NA	NA	TRBJ1-2	TGTGCCAGCAGTGACTGGGATGGCTACACCTTC	CASSDWDGYTF
TRBV28	many	NA	TRBJ2-3	TGTGCCAGCAGTTTAGGGTCTACAGATATGCAGTATTTT	CASSLGSTDMQYF
TRBV20-1	many	NA	TRBJ2-4	TGCAGTGCGGTCGGGGGCGACAAAAACATTCAGTACTTC	CSAVGGDKNIQYF
TRBV27	NA	NA	TRBJ2-6	TGTGCCAGCAGTTCCCTAGCTCGCAGGGGATCTGGGGCCAACGTCCTGACTTTC	CASSSLARRGSGANVLTF
TRBV2	NA	NA	TRBJ2-1	TGTGCCAGCAGAGAAAGGTTCGGGGGACACAATGAGCAGTTCTTC	CASRERFGGHNEQFF
TRBV29-1	NA	NA	TRBJ2-1	TGCAGCGTTGAGACCCACGCCTACGAGCAGTTCTTC	CSVETHAYEQFF